Listed below are T cell receptor beta chains from one sample, sequenced in a study of early T cells in non-severe SARS-CoV-2 infection. TCRdb analysed the 5' RACE reads with MiXCR anew, one entry per CDR3 protein. The sample holds roughly 25,000 distinct CDR3 sequences, 4.3% seen once. Sequencing input: whole blood. These receptors were obtained from an adult who was a healthcare worker with PCR-confirmed SARS-CoV-2 infection or an uninfected control (not recorded which). The CDR3 runs from the conserved cysteine through the conserved F or W. The order of the fields is V gene, clone size, J gene, CDR3 protein. Expanded clones get a size class; other rows say once, few or many, or leave the size out.

>TRBV12-3/TRBV12-4|many|TRBJ2-5
CASSPGQGKETQYF
>TRBV7-8|many|TRBJ1-2
CASTAANGGDYGYTF
>TRBV2|many|TRBJ2-7
CASARGRDEQYF
>TRBV6-1|few|TRBJ2-7
CASSEVRTSEYF
>TRBV6-5|many|TRBJ2-3
CASRSTDTQYF
>TRBV11-2|many|TRBJ2-3
CASSLAGGLLDTQYF
>TRBV6-2/TRBV6-3|many|TRBJ2-7
CASASGSSYEQYF
>TRBV12-3/TRBV12-4|many|TRBJ2-7
CASTPGPTTKNYEQYF
>TRBV27|many|TRBJ1-1
CASSRGAEAFF
>TRBV7-3|few|TRBJ2-3
CASSGGSGGRTDTQYF
>TRBV7-6|many|TRBJ2-2
CASSVTATGELFF
>TRBV7-8|many|TRBJ2-7
CASSPSVGSSYEQYF
>TRBV5-1|many|TRBJ1-2
CASSPDTIYGYTF
>TRBV4-2|many|TRBJ2-3
CASSQETSSSTDTQYF
>TRBV19|few|TRBJ2-7
CASSIDRDSAYEQYF
>TRBV24-1|many|TRBJ1-1
CATSGGWNTEAFF
>TRBV7-2|many|TRBJ2-1
CASTLDSGRNNEQFF
>TRBV29-1|.|TRBJ2-7
CSVPGSRASGEQYF
>TRBV12-3/TRBV12-4|few|TRBJ2-5
CASSPNPETQYF
>TRBV7-2|many|TRBJ1-6
CASSLGGAASPLHF
>TRBV20-1|many|TRBJ2-3
CSAPAGGFGTDTQYF
>TRBV29-1|many|TRBJ2-5
CSVKTGGETQYF
>TRBV30|many|TRBJ2-3
CAWSLGQGDTQYF
>TRBV9|many|TRBJ1-6
CASSAATGGIRSLHF
>TRBV2|many|TRBJ1-6
CASSVKGSGESPLHF
>TRBV29-1|many|TRBJ2-3
CSARQGSDTQYF
>TRBV6-6|many|TRBJ2-3
CASSYLQRDTQYF
>TRBV29-1|few|TRBJ2-3
CSERAGSTDTQYF
>TRBV14|many|TRBJ2-1
CASSPGGRYNEQFF
>TRBV6-6|many|TRBJ1-1
CASSYRGRGTEAFF
>TRBV30|many|TRBJ1-4
CAWTGGIVTNEKLFF
>TRBV2|many|TRBJ1-4
CASRTGTNEKLFF
>TRBV6-4|many|TRBJ2-5
CASSPDVAGGQETQYF
>TRBV7-9|many|TRBJ1-3
CASSLGQVDTIYF
>TRBV10-3|many|TRBJ1-2
CAISGFRQDYGYTF
>TRBV6-6|.|TRBJ1-6
CASSSGTGVSPLHF
>TRBV9|few|TRBJ2-2
CASSVAPGRELGELFF
>TRBV27|many|TRBJ2-4
CASSPTGTGLLKAKNIQYF
>TRBV7-9|many|TRBJ2-1
CASQRSSSYNEQFF
>TRBV10-1|.|TRBJ2-7
CASSESGQAEQYF
>TRBV6-4|few|TRBJ2-3
CASSESLNSADTQYF
>TRBV28|many|TRBJ2-7
CASSSAQTGLFLTYEQYF
>TRBV4-1|many|TRBJ2-7
CASSQLSKSYEQYF
>TRBV6-2/TRBV6-3|many|TRBJ1-5
CASSTPGRGENQPQHF
>TRBV11-2|many|TRBJ1-1
CASSLSWGQGINEAFF
>TRBV20-1|.|TRBJ1-4
CSATGQMDEKLFF
>TRBV20-1|.|TRBJ2-5
CSAGVQGGTQYF